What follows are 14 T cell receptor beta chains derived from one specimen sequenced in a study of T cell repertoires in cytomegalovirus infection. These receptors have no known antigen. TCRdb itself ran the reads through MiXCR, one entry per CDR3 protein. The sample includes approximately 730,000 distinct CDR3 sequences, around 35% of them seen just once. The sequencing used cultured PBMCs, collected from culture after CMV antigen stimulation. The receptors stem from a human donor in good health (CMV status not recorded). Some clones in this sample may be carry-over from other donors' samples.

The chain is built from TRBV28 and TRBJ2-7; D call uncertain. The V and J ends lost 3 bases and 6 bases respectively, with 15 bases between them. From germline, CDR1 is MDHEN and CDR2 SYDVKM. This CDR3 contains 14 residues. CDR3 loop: CASSLSGMPLEQYF. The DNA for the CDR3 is TGTGCCAGCAGTTTGTCCGGCATGCCCCTCGAGCAGTACTTC.

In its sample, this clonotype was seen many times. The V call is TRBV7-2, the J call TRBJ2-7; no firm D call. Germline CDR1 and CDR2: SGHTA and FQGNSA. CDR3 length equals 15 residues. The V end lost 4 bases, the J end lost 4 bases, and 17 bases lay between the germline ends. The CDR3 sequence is CASSSQATLRYEQYF. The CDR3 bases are TGTGCCAGCAGCTCCCAGGCAACCCTACGGTACGAGCAGTACTTC.

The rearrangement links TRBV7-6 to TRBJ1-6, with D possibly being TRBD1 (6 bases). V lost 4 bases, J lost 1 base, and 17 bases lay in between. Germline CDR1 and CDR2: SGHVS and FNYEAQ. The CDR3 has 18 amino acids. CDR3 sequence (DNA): TGTGCCAGCAGCTCGTCCGTCAGGGGTGGGTCCTATAATTCACCCCTCCACTTT. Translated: CASSSSVRGGSYNSPLHF. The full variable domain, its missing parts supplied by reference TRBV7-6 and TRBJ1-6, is GAGVSQSPRYKVTKRGQDVALRCDPISGHVSLYWYRQALGQGPEFLTYFNYEAQQDKSGLPNDRFSAERPEGSISTLTIQRTEQRDSAMYRCASSSSVRGGSYNSPLHFGNGTRLTVT.

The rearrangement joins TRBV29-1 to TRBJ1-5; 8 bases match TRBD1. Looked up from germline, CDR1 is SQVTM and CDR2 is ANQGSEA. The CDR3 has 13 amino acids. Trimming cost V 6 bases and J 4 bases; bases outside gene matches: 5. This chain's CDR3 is CSVGTGVNQPQHF. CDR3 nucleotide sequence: TGCAGCGTGGGGACAGGCGTTAATCAGCCCCAGCATTTT.

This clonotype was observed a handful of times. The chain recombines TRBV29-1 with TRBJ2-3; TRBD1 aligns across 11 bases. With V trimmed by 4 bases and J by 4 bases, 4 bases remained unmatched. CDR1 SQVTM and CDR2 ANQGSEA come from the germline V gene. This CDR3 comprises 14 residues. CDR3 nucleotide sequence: TGCAGCGTTGGGACAGGGGGCATGGCAGATACGCAGTATTTT. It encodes CSVGTGGMADTQYF.

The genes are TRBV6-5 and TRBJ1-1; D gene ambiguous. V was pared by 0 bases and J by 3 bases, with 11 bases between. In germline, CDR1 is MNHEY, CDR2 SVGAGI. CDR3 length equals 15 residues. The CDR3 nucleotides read TGTGCCAGCAGTTACTCAGGGTCTTATGACACTGAAGCTTTCTTT. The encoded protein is CASSYSGSYDTEAFF.

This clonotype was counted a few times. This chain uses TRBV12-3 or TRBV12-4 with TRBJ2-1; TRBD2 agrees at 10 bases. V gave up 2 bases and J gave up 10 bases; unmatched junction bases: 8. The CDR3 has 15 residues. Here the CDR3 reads CASSLSSGGAGEQFF. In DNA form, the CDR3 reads TGTGCCAGCAGTTTATCCAGCGGGGGGGCAGGAGAGCAGTTCTTC.

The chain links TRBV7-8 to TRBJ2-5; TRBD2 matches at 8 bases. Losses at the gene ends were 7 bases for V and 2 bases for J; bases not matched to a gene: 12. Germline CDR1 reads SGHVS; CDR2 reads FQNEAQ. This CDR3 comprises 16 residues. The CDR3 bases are TGTGCCAGCAACCTCCGAAGGGGCGGGGGGCAAGAGACCCAGTACTTC. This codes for CASNLRRGGGQETQYF.

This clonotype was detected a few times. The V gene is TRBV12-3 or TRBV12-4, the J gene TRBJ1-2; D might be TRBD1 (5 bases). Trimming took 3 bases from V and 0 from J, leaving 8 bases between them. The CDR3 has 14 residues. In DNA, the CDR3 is TGTGCCAGCAGTTTCAGGGATTCTAACTATGGCTACACCTTC. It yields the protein CASSFRDSNYGYTF.

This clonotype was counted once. CDR3 DNA sequence: TGTGCCAGCAGTACGACAGGGGAGGGTTGGGGAAATCAGCCCCAGCATTTT. It yields the protein CASSTTGEGWGNQPQHF. The V and J genes are TRBV7-6 and TRBJ1-5; 8 nucleotides match TRBD1. The CDR3 loop spans 17 amino acids. V lost 6 bases to trimming and J lost 4 bases; unmatched junction nucleotides: 14. Germline CDR1 and CDR2: SGHVS and FNYEAQ.

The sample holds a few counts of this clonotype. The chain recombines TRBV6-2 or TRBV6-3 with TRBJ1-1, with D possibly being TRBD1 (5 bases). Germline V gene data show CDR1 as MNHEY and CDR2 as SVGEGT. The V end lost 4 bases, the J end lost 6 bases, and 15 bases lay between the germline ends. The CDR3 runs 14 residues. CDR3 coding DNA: TGTGCCAGCAGTTCCAACCTTTGGGGGGCTGAAGCTTTCTTT. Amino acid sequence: CASSSNLWGAEAFF.

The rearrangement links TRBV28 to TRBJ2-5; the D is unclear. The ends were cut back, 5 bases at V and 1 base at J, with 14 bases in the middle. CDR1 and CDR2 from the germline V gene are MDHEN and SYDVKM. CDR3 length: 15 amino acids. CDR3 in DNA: TGTGCCAGCAGTAAGGCAATTGGGCTCCAAGAGACCCAGTACTTC. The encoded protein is CASSKAIGLQETQYF. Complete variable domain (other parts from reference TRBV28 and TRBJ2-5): DVKVTQSSRYLVKRTGEKVFLECVQDMDHENMFWYRQDPGLGLRLIYFSYDVKMKEKGDIPEGYSVSREKKERFSLILESASTNQTSMYLCASSKAIGLQETQYFGPGTRLLVL.

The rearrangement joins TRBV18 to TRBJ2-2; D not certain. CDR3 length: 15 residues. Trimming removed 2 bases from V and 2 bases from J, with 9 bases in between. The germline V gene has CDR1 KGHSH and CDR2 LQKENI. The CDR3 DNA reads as TGTGCCAGCTCACCAGGGATTATCAACACCGGGGAGCTGTTTTTT. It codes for CASSPGIINTGELFF.

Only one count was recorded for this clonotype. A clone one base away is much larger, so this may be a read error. The CDR3 region has the DNA TGTGCCAGCAGCTTTGGAGGGACGTTCTACGAGCAGTACTTC. Its translation is CASSFGGTFYEQYF. The chain carries TRBV7-9 and TRBJ2-7, with a possible D match to TRBD2 (6 bases). The V and J ends lost 3 bases and 3 bases respectively, with 12 bases between them. The CDR3 is 14 amino acids. Germline CDR1 reads SEHNR; CDR2 reads FQNEAQ (reference sequence).